These 15 T cell receptor beta chains share one sample of origin, sequenced in a study of control samples from healthy donors and cancer patients. Clones were sequenced by immunoSEQ multiplex PCR, and TCRdb holds only the in-frame ones, with some missing. Seen here are more than 95,000 clones, around 90% observed once, and the top ten hold under 2.5%. Sequencing used blood. The receptors here all came from a woman between 65 and 79 years old in good health.

The chain employs TRBV9 and TRBJ2-1, with 9 bases that match TRBD2. Germline V gene data show CDR1 as SGDLS and CDR2 as YYNGEE. CDR3 length: 16 amino acids. Trimming cost V 4 bases and J 8 bases; bases outside gene matches: 13. The CDR3 protein is CASSTLGASGAHEQFF. The CDR3 DNA reads TGTGCCAGCAGCACCCTCGGGGCTAGCGGGGCCCATGAGCAGTTCTTC. The full variable domain, in which reference TRBV9 and TRBJ2-1 provide the parts outside the CDR3, is DSGVTQTPKHLITATGQRVTLRCSPRSGDLSVYWYQQSLDQGLQFLIQYYNGEERAKGNILERFSAQQFPDLHSELNLSSLELGDSALYFCASSTLGASGAHEQFFGPGTRLTVL.

With respect to this clone: Other DNA sequences in the sample encode the same CDR3. This chain uses TRBV7-9 with TRBJ1-1, with no clear D. The CDR3 totals 14 residues. V was pared by 2 bases and J by 1 base, with 8 bases between. Per germline, CDR1 SEHNR and CDR2 FQNEAQ (reference sequence). CDR3 DNA: TGTGCCAGCAGCTTAAACGCAGGGAACACTGAAGCTTTCTTT. Its translation: CASSLNAGNTEAFF.

In this sample, this clone turned up once. The chain combines TRBV9 with TRBJ1-2, with 8 bases aligning to TRBD1. V shed 3 bases, J shed 6 bases, and the junction held 10 bases outside the gene matches. The germline gives CDR1 SGDLS, CDR2 YYNGEE. The CDR3 runs to 15 residues. CDR3 sequence: CASSAHTSQGDGYTF. In DNA form, the CDR3 reads TGTGCCAGCAGCGCCCACACCTCACAGGGGGATGGCTACACCTTC.

V is TRBV19 and J is TRBJ1-4; D not resolved. CDR1 is LNHDA and CDR2 is SQIVND in the germline V gene (reference sequence). V was shortened by 8 bases and J by 0 bases, with 10 bases between the two germline ends. The CDR3 length is 14 residues. The CDR3 sequence is CASWTSATNEKLFF. The CDR3 nucleotides read TGTGCCAGTTGGACCAGTGCAACTAATGAAAAACTGTTTTTT.

The rearrangement joins TRBV5-4 to TRBJ2-5; no reliable D call. The CDR3 length is 13 residues. Trimming removed 3 bases at V and 3 bases at J, with 9 bases between. The germline gives CDR1 SGHNT, CDR2 YYREEE (reference sequence). CDR3: CASSWAIEETQYF. CDR3 nucleotide sequence: TGTGCCAGCAGCTGGGCCATTGAAGAGACCCAGTACTTC.

This chain uses TRBV7-8 with TRBJ1-1; D remains ambiguous. Per the germline V gene, CDR1 is SGHVS and CDR2 is FQNEAQ. V lost 3 bases, J lost 1 base, and 12 bases lay in between. The CDR3 contains 15 residues. The CDR3 loop is CASSLLGGKNTEAFF. The DNA for the CDR3 is TGTGCCAGCAGCTTGCTGGGAGGGAAGAACACTGAAGCTTTCTTT.

The V call is TRBV24-1, the J call TRBJ2-3, with D possibly matching TRBD1 (6 bases). This CDR3 is 14 amino acids long. Trimming pared 4 bases from V and 2 bases from J, leaving 9 bases between. CDR1 is KGHDR, CDR2 SFDVKD, per germline. CDR3 in amino acids: CATSENRDTDTQYF. CDR3 DNA: TGTGCCACCAGTGAGAACAGGGACACAGATACGCAGTATTTT.

This chain connects TRBV2 to TRBJ1-5; tentatively, D is TRBD1 (5 bases). With 7 bases removed from V and 4 bases from J, the gap between germline ends came to 23 bases. This CDR3 spans 17 amino acids. Looked up from germline, CDR1 is SNHLY and CDR2 is FYNNEI. This CDR3 is CASKVQAASGLNQPQHF. CDR3 DNA sequence: TGTGCCAGCAAGGTACAGGCGGCGTCCGGGCTGAATCAGCCCCAGCATTTT. The full variable domain, completed using reference TRBV2 and TRBJ1-5, is EPEVTQTPSHQVTQMGQEVILRCVPISNHLYFYWYRQILGQKVEFLVSFYNNEISEKSEIFDDQFSVERPDGSNFTLKIRSTKLEDSAMYFCASKVQAASGLNQPQHFGDGTRLSIL.

CDR3 amino acids: CASSPGGLGAGETQYF. CDR3 in DNA: TGTGCCAGCAGCCCCGGGGGCCTCGGAGCGGGAGAGACCCAGTACTTC. The chain combines TRBV9 with TRBJ2-5, with D perhaps matching TRBD1 or TRBD2 (6 bases each). Per the germline V gene, CDR1 is SGDLS and CDR2 is YYNGEE. CDR3 size: 16 residues. V was trimmed by 4 bases and J by 4 bases, leaving 20 bases between them.

This clone has just one count. The V gene is TRBV11-3, the J gene TRBJ2-3; 12 bases align to TRBD2. Germline-derived CDR1 and CDR2 are SGHNT and YENEEA. With V trimmed by 2 bases and J by 2 bases, 11 bases remained unmatched. The CDR3 length is 19 residues. In DNA, the CDR3 is TGTGCCAGCAGCTTACCGGGGGGGGCTAGCGGGGGGGCCACAGATACGCAGTATTTT. It specifies CASSLPGGASGGATDTQYF.

The rearrangement links TRBV29-1 to TRBJ2-3; no clear D. This CDR3 comprises 11 residues. The ends were cut back, 7 bases at V and 3 bases at J, with 8 bases in the middle. Per germline, CDR1 SQVTM and CDR2 ANQGSEA. CDR3: CSGGSTDTQYF. The CDR3, as DNA: TGCAGCGGGGGATCTACAGATACGCAGTATTTT.

The chain couples TRBV19 to TRBJ1-1; D remains ambiguous. V was cut by 6 bases and J by 2 bases, with 10 bases left in between. The CDR3 has 13 amino acids. CDR1 and CDR2 from the germline V gene are LNHDA and SQIVND (reference sequence). The CDR3 is CASSQQLNTEAFF. The CDR3 nucleotides read TGTGCCAGTAGCCAGCAACTTAACACTGAAGCTTTCTTT.

V is TRBV7-9 and J is TRBJ2-5; no clear D. Looked up from germline, CDR1 is SEHNR and CDR2 is FQNEAQ (reference sequence). The CDR3 has 14 residues. V was clipped by 0 bases and J by 0 bases, with 5 bases between them. The CDR3 DNA reads TGTGCCAGCAGCTTAGCCCCAGACCAAGAGACCCAGTACTTC. It encodes CASSLAPDQETQYF.

V and J are TRBV19 and TRBJ2-3; D is perhaps TRBD1 (6 bases). Trimming left V 0 bases short and J 0 bases short, with 7 bases between. The CDR3 is 15 amino acids. CDR1 is LNHDA and CDR2 is SQIVND in the germline V gene (reference sequence). CDR3 DNA sequence: TGTGCCAGTAGTATAGATGGGGGCAGCACAGATACGCAGTATTTT. This encodes CASSIDGGSTDTQYF.

CDR3: CASSTDVPGGGDTQYF. The DNA of the CDR3 is TGTGCCAGCAGTACCGACGTCCCCGGAGGTGGAGATACGCAGTATTTT. The V and J genes are TRBV6-6 and TRBJ2-3, with D maybe TRBD2 (5 bases). The germline V gene encodes CDR1 MNHNY and CDR2 SVGAGI (reference sequence). V dropped 5 bases and J dropped 5 bases, with 20 bases sitting between them. The CDR3 runs 16 residues.